Detailed here is one TCR beta chain. The antigen is unknown. Germline CDR1 and CDR2: MNHNS and SASEGT. The V end lost 6 bases, the J end lost 3 bases, and 12 bases lay between the germline ends. The CDR3 consists of 13 residues. This entry belongs to a study of OX40 agonist ivuxolimab in advanced cancers. At the level of the study: From 23 to 79 years was the age range, with a mean of around 60 years, and approximately 84% were male.

Study-wide points: More expanded clones were found, on average, in CD8+ than in CD4+ T cells. Antigens targeted by the expanded peripheral T cells were not determined.

Data came from immunoSEQ multiplex PCR; TCRdb stores just in-frame clones and leaves some out. The table records tens of thousands of clones, about 91% of them present only once. The rearrangement joins TRBV6-1 to TRBJ2-7; tentatively, D is TRBD2 (6 bases). Sample: CD4+ or CD8+ T cells sorted from blood, taken in a trial of the OX40 agonist ivuxolimab. This TCR came from an adult with an advanced solid tumor such as melanoma, head and neck, liver or kidney cancer. CDR3 region: CASSLTRGYEQYF. The CDR3 region has the DNA TGTGCCAGCAGCTTGACTAGGGGCTACGAGCAGTACTTC.